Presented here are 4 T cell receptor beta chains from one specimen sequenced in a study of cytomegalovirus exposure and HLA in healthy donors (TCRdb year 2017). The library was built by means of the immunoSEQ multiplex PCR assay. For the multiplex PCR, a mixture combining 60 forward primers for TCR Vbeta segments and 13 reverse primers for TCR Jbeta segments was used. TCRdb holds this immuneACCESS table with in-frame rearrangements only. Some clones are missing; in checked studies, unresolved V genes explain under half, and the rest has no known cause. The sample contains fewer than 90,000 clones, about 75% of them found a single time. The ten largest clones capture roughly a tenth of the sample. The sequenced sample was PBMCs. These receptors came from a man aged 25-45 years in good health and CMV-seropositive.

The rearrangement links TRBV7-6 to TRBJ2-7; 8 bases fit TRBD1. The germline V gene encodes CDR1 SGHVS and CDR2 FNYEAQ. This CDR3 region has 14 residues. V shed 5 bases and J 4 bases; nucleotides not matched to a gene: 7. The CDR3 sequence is CASSQTDREYEQYF. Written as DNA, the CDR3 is TGTGCCAGCAGCCAGACGGACAGGGAGTACGAGCAGTACTTC.

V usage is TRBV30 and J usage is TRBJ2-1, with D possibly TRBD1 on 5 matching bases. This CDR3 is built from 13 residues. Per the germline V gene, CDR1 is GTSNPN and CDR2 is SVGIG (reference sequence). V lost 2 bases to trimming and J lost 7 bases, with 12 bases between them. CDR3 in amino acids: CAWSTVRANEQFF. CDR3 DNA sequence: TGTGCCTGGAGTACTGTCAGGGCGAATGAGCAGTTCTTC.

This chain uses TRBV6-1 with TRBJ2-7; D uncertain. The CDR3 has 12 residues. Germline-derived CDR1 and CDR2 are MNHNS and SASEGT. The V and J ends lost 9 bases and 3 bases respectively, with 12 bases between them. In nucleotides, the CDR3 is TGTGCCAGTTCCGAGGTCGGCTACGAGCAGTACTTC. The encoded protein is CASSEVGYEQYF.

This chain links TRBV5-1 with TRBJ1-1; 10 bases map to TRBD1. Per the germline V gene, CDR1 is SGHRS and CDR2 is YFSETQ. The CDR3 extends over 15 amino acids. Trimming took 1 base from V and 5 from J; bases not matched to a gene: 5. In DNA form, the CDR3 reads TGCGCCAGCAGCTTGAGGGACAGGGGTTCAACTGAAGCTTTCTTT. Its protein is CASSLRDRGSTEAFF.